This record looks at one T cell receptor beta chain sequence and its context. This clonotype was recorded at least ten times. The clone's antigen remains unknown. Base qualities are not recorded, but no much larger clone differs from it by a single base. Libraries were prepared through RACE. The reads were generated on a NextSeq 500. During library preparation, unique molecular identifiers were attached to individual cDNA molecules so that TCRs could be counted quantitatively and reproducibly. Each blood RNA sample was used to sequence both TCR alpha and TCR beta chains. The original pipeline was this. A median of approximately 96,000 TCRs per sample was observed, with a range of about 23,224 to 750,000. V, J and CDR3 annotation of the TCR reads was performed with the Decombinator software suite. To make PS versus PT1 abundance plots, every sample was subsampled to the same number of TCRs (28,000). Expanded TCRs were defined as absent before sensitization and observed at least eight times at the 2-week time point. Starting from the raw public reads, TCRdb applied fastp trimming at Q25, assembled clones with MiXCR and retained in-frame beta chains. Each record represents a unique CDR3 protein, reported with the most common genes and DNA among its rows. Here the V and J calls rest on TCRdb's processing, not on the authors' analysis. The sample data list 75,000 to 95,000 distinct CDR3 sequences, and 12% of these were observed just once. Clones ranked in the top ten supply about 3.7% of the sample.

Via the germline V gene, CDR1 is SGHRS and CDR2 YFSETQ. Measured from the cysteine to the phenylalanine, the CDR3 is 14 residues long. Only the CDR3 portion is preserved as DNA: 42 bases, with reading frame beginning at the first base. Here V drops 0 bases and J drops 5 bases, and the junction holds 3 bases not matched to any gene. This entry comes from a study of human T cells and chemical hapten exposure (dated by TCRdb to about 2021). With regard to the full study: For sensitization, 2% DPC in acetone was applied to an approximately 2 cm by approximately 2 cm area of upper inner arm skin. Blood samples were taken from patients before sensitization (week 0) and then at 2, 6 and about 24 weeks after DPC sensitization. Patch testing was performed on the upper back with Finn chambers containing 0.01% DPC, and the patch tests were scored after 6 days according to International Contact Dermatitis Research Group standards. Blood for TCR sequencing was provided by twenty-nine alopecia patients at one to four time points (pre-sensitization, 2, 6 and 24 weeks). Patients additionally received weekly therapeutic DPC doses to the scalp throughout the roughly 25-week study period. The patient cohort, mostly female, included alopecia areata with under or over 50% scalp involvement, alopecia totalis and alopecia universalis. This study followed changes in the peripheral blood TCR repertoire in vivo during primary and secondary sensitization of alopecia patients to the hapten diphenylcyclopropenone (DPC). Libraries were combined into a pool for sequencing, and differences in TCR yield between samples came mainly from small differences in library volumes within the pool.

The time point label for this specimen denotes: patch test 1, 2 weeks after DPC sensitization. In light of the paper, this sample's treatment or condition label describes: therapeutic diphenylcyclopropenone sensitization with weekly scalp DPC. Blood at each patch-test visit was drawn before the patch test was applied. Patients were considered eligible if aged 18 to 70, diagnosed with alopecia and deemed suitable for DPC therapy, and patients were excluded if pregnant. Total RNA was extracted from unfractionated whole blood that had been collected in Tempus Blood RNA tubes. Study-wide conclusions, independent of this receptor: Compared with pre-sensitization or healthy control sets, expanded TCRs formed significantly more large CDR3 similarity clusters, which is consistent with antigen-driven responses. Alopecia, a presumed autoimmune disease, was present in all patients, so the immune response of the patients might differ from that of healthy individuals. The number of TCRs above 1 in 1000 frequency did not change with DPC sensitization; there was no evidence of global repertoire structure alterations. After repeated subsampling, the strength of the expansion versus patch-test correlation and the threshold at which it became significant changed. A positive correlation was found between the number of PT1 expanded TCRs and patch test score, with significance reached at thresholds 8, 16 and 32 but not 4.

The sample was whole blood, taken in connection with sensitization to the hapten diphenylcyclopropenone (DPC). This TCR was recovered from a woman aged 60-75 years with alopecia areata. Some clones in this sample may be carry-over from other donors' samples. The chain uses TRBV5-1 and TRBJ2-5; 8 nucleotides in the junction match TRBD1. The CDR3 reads CASSLATGVETQYF. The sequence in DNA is TGCGCCAGCAGCTTGGCGACAGGGGTTGAGACCCAGTACTTC.